The clone carrying this TCR beta chain was recorded many times. Amplified TCR beta CDR3 regions derived from RNA transcripts. With the HTBI primer set, the TCR CDR3 went through a first round of RT-PCR. One entry per CDR3 protein, called by TCRdb with MiXCR from the multiplex PCR reads. The profile shows hundreds of thousands of distinct CDR3 sequences, roughly 15% of them singletons. The CDR3 runs 13 residues. Germline values: CDR1 MDHEN, CDR2 SYDVKM. V lost 7 bases and J 3 bases, leaving 13 bases between the germline ends. The data belong to a study of T cells in Graves' hyperthyroidism and ophthalmopathy. The diagnostic basis comprised clinical symptoms, serum thyroxine and TRAb, thyroid ultrasound and orbital computed tomography.

The chain uses TRBV28 and TRBJ2-7; perhaps TRBD2 as D (7 bases). Specimen: blood. The TCR originated in a woman between 50 and 59 years old with Graves' ophthalmopathy. CDR3 region: CASTLGGDYEQYF. The DNA for the CDR3 is TGTGCCAGCACCCTAGGGGGGGACTACGAGCAGTACTTC.